This TCR beta chain was sequenced for a study of OX40 agonist ivuxolimab in advanced cancers. Germline CDR1 MNHEY, CDR2 SMNVEV (reference sequence). CDR3 size: 14 residues. V trimming: 1 base; J trimming: 7 bases; junction bases outside the gene matches: 6. Profiled with immunoSEQ multiplex PCR; TCRdb holds only in-frame clones, not every one. Among around 69,000 clones listed, 70% to 85% were seen once. The specimen was CD4+ or CD8+ T cells sorted from blood, collected in a trial of the OX40 agonist ivuxolimab. The chain recombines TRBV27 with TRBJ2-5, with 7 positions matching TRBD2. The receptor was derived from an adult with an advanced solid tumor such as melanoma, head and neck, liver or kidney cancer. The CDR3 protein is CASSLYPTGGTQYF. The DNA of the CDR3 is TGTGCCAGCAGTTTATACCCTACGGGGGGGACCCAGTACTTC.